This paragraph covers one T cell receptor beta chain sequence. Its antigen is not identified. This CDR3 has 15 amino acids. Germline lookup yields CDR1 SGHDN and CDR2 FVKESK. With 2 bases clipped from V and 5 bases from J, the junction kept 8 bases outside the gene matches. The data originate from a study of CD8+ T cells in alopecia areata. Whole-study context: Treated patients were scored for severity by percent of scalp affected.

General study results and limits: On tofacitinib, scalp and blood still held many of the expanded lesional clones.

Regarding treatment: oral pan-JAK inhibitor, 5-10 mg twice daily. Peripheral blood, together with lesional scalp punch biopsies, was collected from alopecia areata patients. Reverse transcription of extracted RNA yielded cDNA, which provided the sequencing template. Some clones are missing from TCRdb's copy, which holds only in-frame ones; the method was immunoSEQ multiplex PCR. The repertoire consists of about 140,000 clones, with about 88% occurring once and the leading ten covering over 10%. Source: CD8+ T cells sorted from blood, taken at week 4, from a patient treated with tofacitinib. The TCR was taken from a human donor with alopecia areata. V usage is TRBV14 and J usage is TRBJ2-5, with TRBD2 matching 7 bases. The CDR3 DNA is TGTGCCAGCAGCCAATACGGCGGGAGCTCGGAGACCCAGTACTTC. Translation gives CASSQYGGSSETQYF.